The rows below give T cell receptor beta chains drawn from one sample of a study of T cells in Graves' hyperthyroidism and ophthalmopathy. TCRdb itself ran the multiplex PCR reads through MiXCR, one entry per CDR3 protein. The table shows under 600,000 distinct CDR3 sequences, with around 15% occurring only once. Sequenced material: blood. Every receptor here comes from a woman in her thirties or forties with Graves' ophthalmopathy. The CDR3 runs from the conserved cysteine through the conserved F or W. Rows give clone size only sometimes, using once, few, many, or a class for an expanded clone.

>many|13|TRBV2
CASRPSPTVEQYF
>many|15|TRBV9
CASSRDPSSYNEQFF
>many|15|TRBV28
CASSLPSGGTDTQYF
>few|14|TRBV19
CASSIGSGNQPQHF
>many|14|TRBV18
CASSLQTGGGEQYF
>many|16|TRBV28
CASSFALGGGRSPLHF
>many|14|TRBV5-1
CASSLGDDYNEQFF
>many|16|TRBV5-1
CASSLVLAGVLNEQFF
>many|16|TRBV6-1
CASSSTSGSSYNEQFF
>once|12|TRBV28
CASSAQINIQYF
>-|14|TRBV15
CATSTRTGVGGYTF
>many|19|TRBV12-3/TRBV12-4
CASSLVGPGLAGEGNEQFF
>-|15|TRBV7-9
CASSSPTSVNEKLFF
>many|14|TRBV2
CASSGGQGNRPLHF
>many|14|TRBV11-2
CASSLAVLSDTQYF
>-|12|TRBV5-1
CASSPGQTVYTF
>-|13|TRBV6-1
CASRRANTGELFF
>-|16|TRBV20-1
CSASGSGWRSYNEQFF
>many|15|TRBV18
CASSPTTGANSPLHF
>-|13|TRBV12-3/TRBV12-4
CASSTHGVYEQYF
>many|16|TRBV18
CASSRYAGGSNQPQHF
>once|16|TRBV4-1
CASSQGGGGGSYGYTF
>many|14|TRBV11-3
CASSLGPYTGELFF
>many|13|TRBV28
CASSLYSSYEQYF
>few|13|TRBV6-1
CAARQTSTDTQYF
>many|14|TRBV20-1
CSAREIGWNTEAFF
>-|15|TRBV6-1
CASSLLAREVYEQFF
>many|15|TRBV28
CASTRDRLSNQPQHF
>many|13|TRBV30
CAWETGDYNEQFF
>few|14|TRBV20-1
CSARDGTSQETQYF
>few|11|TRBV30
CAWARTDTQYF
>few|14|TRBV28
CASRTDRLKETQYF
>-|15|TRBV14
CASPKGAGMNTEAFF
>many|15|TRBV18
CASSPRQDAGYEQYF
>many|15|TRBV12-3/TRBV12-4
CASSAFGTGPPRQYF
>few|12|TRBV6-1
CASRPGQGGYTF
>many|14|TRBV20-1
CSADYLGGTDTQYF
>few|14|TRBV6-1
CASSEEGSGNTIYF
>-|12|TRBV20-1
CSATDRGLGYTF
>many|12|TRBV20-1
CSAIEGTDTQYF
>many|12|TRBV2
CARGDPTGELFF
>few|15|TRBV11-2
CASREVSSYNSPLHF
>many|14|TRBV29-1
CSVEKGQGPDEQFF
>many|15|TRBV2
CASSVDRASNEKLFF
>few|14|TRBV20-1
CSATSTGGTGELFF